The next 6 T cell receptor beta chains were all read from a single sample in a study of blood T cells in healthy people across ages. It was with a sample-barcoded 5' primer and a J-beta primer mix that a second PCR of roughly 7 to 12 cycles was run. TCRdb processed the 5' RACE reads anew with MiXCR; each CDR3 protein has one entry. The sample holds fewer than 800,000 distinct CDR3 sequences, roughly 32% seen once. Source material: blood. The receptors were gathered from a woman of 80 years or more in good health.

This clonotype has more than one count but fewer than ten. The chain links TRBV20-1 to TRBJ2-1, with D perhaps TRBD2 (5 bases). Germline V lookup: CDR1 DFQATT, CDR2 SNEGSKA (reference sequence). Trimming took 0 bases from V and 7 from J, leaving 13 bases between them. The CDR3 has 14 amino acids. The CDR3, as DNA: TGCAGTGCTAGAGATTTACTAGGTAGGAATGAGCAGTTCTTC. It specifies CSARDLLGRNEQFF.

Notes on this clonotype: A read error may be the cause here, since a much bigger clone is one base away. V and J are TRBV2 and TRBJ2-7; perhaps TRBD2 as D (7 bases). CDR1 and CDR2 (germline): SNHLY, FYNNEI. CDR3 length: 15 amino acids. CDR3 protein: CVGRGPMGGSGEQYF. The CDR3 DNA reads as TGCGTCGGCAGGGGCCCTATGGGAGGGAGTGGCGAGCAGTACTTC.

This clonotype was observed many times. The genes are TRBV13 and TRBJ2-6, with D unresolved. The CDR3 totals 14 residues. CDR1 and CDR2 (germline): PRHDT, FYEKMQ (reference sequence). Trimming pared 6 bases from V and 2 bases from J, leaving 8 bases between. CDR3 DNA sequence: TGTGCCAGCAGTCCACCCCCTGGGGCCAACGTCCTGACTTTC. Protein product: CASSPPPGANVLTF.

CDR3 region: CSAPTGGYTEAFF. CDR3 coding DNA: TGCAGTGCACCCACCGGCGGTTATACTGAAGCTTTCTTT. The J gene is TRBJ1-1, the V gene TRBV20-1; no clear D. V lost 6 bases to trimming and J lost 5 bases, with 16 bases between them. This CDR3 is built from 13 residues. Looked up from germline, CDR1 is DFQATT and CDR2 is SNEGSKA (reference sequence).

The chain has TRBV4-2 and TRBJ2-1, with 10 positions matching TRBD2. CDR1 and CDR2 (germline): LGHNA, YNFKEQ. J lost 5 bases, V lost 3 bases, and 4 bases had no gene match. This CDR3 region has 15 residues. The CDR3 loop reads CASSHGLAENNEQFF. For the CDR3, the DNA is TGTGCCAGCAGCCACGGACTAGCGGAAAACAATGAGCAGTTCTTC.

This clonotype came up many times. This sequence joins TRBV25-1 and TRBJ2-3; 9 positions match TRBD2. This CDR3 region has 18 residues. The V gene's germline CDR1 is MGHDK and CDR2 SYGVNS. Germline trimming cut 10 bases from V and 0 bases from J; bases unmatched to any gene: 17. The CDR3 region has the DNA TGTGCCACCAGGGGGGGCCTAGCGGGGAGTCCTAGCACAGATACGCAGTATTTT. Protein product: CATRGGLAGSPSTDTQYF. The full variable domain, with the rest looked up from reference TRBV25-1 and TRBJ2-3, is EADIYQTPRYLVIGTGKKITLECSQTMGHDKMYWYQQDPGMELHLIHYSYGVNSTEKGDLSSESTVSRIRTEHFPLTLESARPSHTSQYLCATRGGLAGSPSTDTQYFGPGTRLTVL.